This T cell receptor (beta chain) came from a study of cytomegalovirus exposure and HLA in healthy donors (TCRdb year 2017). Study-level background: An earlier analysis of some 600 of the donors reported approximately 300 Gb of sequence data and 95 million to 130 million unique TCR beta sequences obtained from roughly 180 million T cells. Roughly 300 gigabases of sequencing data and 78 million or so unique TCR sequences were included in an early release covering several hundred HLA-typed donors. Of the roughly 400 genotyped donors, 75% to 85% were placed in the genetic ancestry cluster associated with self-reported Caucasian donors. The study aimed to test whether signatures of past pathogen exposure could be identified by cataloging public T cell receptors. The study profiled the T cell repertoires of hundreds of subjects by immunosequencing and related them to cytomegalovirus serostatus. In addition to the first cohort of 666 subjects, a separate validation cohort of 130 or so different subjects was used. To predict cytomegalovirus infection status, the study combined high-throughput TCR immunosequencing, statistical association of individual TCRs with disease status, and machine learning. A later analysis re-analyzed previously published TCR beta repertoires from roughly 600 donors and added high-resolution HLA genotyping to study TCR occurrence patterns. In the later analysis, no new phenotypic data were used to find candidate immune exposures; instead, reliance was placed on TCR beta sequences and their occurrence across donors. An earlier analysis of 587 of the donors used high-throughput TCR beta sequencing to judge whether each TCR beta V gene segment behaved as functional or pseudogenic. Alongside the repertoire data, information on donor age, sex, ethnicity and CMV serostatus was compiled. In a later genetic analysis, genome-wide SNP genotypes for about 65% of the roughly 670 donors were used, and that subset was treated as a discovery cohort. All discovery cohort repertoires had been generated using a single sequencing platform. Both class I and class II loci were covered by HLA typing, at four-digit resolution. The number of typed donors differed by locus: about 620-640 for A, B, C, DRB1 and DQB1; approximately 520 for DQA1; around 610 for DPA1; and approximately 450 for DPB1. Several DR-DQ haplotypes were treated as single units for association and clustering because of strong linkage in the cohort. Among several hundred genotyped donors of the cohort, an average of approximately 200,000 unique TCR beta nucleotide sequences was sequenced per donor, of which about 19% were non-productive.

Trimming takes 0 bases from V and 0 bases from J, and the germline ends sit 9 bases apart. CDR3 length: 16 amino acids, cysteine to phenylalanine. The DNA shown is the 48-base CDR3, in frame from base 1. CDR1 and CDR2 (SGDLS, YYNGEE) derive from the germline V gene. The full study reports these points: A further reported finding was that TCR beta sequences accurately predicted the HLA-A and HLA-B alleles for most subjects in the first cohort. Specific HLA alleles were associated with 18,000 or so TCR beta sequences at a false discovery rate of 0.05 in a later analysis. Roughly 17 rarely observed V segments, including chromosome 9 orphons, were excluded from the earlier analysis of approximately 600 of the donors because counts were too low. Because some donors lacked HLA typing at each locus, the association tests relied only on the typed subset. The study listed approximately 150 TCR beta chains as associated with cytomegalovirus. A cluster of highly shared sequence variants was judged likely to represent a technical artifact of the sequencing pipeline. The presence/absence analyses assumed that sequencing depth was roughly uniform across donors, and that assumption may not be true. A later analysis reported that several top co-occurrence clusters appeared linked to parvovirus B19, influenza, CMV and Epstein-Barr virus. Most TCR sequences were observed very rarely across donors, whereas some public TCRs were present in many individuals. According to the authors, the approach could potentially be generalized to other disease states and immunological phenotypes. A later genetic analysis reported fewer N-insertions in productive TCRs among donors in an Asian-associated ancestry cluster than the roughly 650-donor mean. Only TCR beta chains were sequenced in this cohort, and the absence of alpha or paired-chain data limited detectable features. According to a later analysis, most CMV-associated TCR beta chains appeared to be HLA-restricted, and the HLA associations seemed to be driven largely by CMV exposure. In a later analysis, HLA-associated TCR beta chains showed more clonal expansion and lower generation probabilities than non-associated chains that were equally common. A later analysis found that TCR association rates varied across HLA loci, with DRB1 alleles showing the most associated TCRs and HLA-C alleles the fewest. Correlated functional status among segregating V segments might reflect linkage disequilibrium, but an unknown experimental factor could not be ruled out. Strong co-occurrence of HLA alleles, especially DR and DQ, made assigning TCR associations to individual alleles difficult. Because the 87-base-pair reads could not distinguish some IMGT-functional V segments, including TRBV6-2 and TRBV6-3, those segments were excluded. In vitro tests confirmed that a few of the cytomegalovirus-associated TCR beta chains recognize cytomegalovirus antigens. Cytomegalovirus status was reported to be diagnosed by the classifier with high specificity and sensitivity in both the original and validation cohorts. In a later genetic analysis, a missense DCLRE1C variant was associated with V-gene and J-gene trimming of TCR beta chains, and the association was replicated in an independent cohort. An earlier analysis of around 540 of the donors showed that most TCR beta V segments appeared in productive rearrangements either about 87% or about 30% of the time, which broadly matched IMGT annotations. The only immune exposure information available for the cohort was CMV serostatus.

The cohort comprised around 690 healthy bone marrow donors. All cohort members were sampled while nominally healthy, although unrecorded immune exposures were likely present. The donor tested CMV seronegative and was one of the 352 seronegative cohort members. A peripheral blood sample was provided by each donor, and peripheral blood mononuclear cells were used for TCR beta sequencing. Genomic DNA was extracted from the blood cell samples with the Qiagen DNeasy Blood Extraction Kit. Libraries were prepared through the immunoSEQ multiplex PCR assay. For the multiplex PCR, a mixture combining 60 forward primers for TCR Vbeta segments and 13 reverse primers for TCR Jbeta segments was used. The CDR3 region of rearranged TCR beta genes was amplified from genomic DNA by a multiplex PCR assay. The amplified TCR beta libraries were sequenced on the Illumina HiSeq System as 87-base-pair reads. In the source study's methods: A later analysis tallied 75 million to 95 million unique TCR beta chains across the 700 or so repertoires, and 10 million to 11 million of those chains were shared by two or more donors. To remove PCR and sequencing errors, raw reads were error-corrected and collapsed into unique sequences using a nearest-neighbor algorithm that merged closely related sequences. Alignment of CDR3 sequences to IMGT reference sequences was used to assign V, D and J gene segments. For a sequence to be retained, at least a six-nucleotide match to both a V gene segment and a J gene segment was required. Rearrangements were classified as productive when the CDR3 lacked stop codons and remained in frame with V and J, and all other rearrangements were classified as non-productive. CDR3 was defined by IMGT convention, running from the second conserved V-encoded cysteine to the conserved J-encoded phenylalanine. The earlier analysis of some 540 of the donors excluded any sequence lacking an unambiguous match to a single V gene segment. An earlier analysis of around 600 of the donors classified V segments as functional when productive rearrangements were above 56.7% and as segregating when the standard deviation between donors was above 5%. A statistical classification framework was built to diagnose cytomegalovirus status from the catalog of TCR beta chain sequences. In a later analysis, V and J genes were assigned by comparing TCR nucleotide sequences against IMGT/GENE-DB human TR gene sequences. Using the TCRdist pipeline, a later analysis assigned CDR3 sequences along with most-parsimonious VDJ recombination scenarios. In a later analysis, each TCR beta chain was defined by its CDR3 amino acid sequence together with its V-gene family, and reads lacking a unique V-gene family were excluded. As a way to deal with suspected cross-contamination and a sequencing artifact, a later analysis dropped hundreds of nucleotide sequences that were highly shared and had low generation probability. In a later analysis, a clonal expansion index was calculated for each public chain from normalized within-repertoire ranks of inferred template counts. In a later analysis, generation probabilities were computed with a VDJ recombination model fitted to out-of-frame rearrangements, and the resulting probabilities were checked against IGoR. In a later analysis, TCR-TCR, TCR-HLA and TCR-CMV co-occurrence was scored with hypergeometric tests, and a repertoire-size bias correction was applied to TCR pairs. To estimate false discovery rates, a later analysis permuted the HLA or CMV assignments 20 times. In a later analysis, co-occurring TCRs were grouped with DBSCAN, and TCRdist sequence similarity was added when clustering was performed within HLA-allele-positive subsets. Repertoires with fewer than 30,000 or more than 120,000 public chains were left out of co-occurrence clustering, as were a handful of repertoires with anomalous nucleotide sharing. TCRdb holds this immuneACCESS table with in-frame rearrangements only. Some clones are missing; in checked studies, unresolved V genes explain under half, and the rest has no known cause. For V, J and clone size, that table is used; D and trimming come from the DNA. The sample yields 150,000 or so clones; roughly 80% were counted once. Of the sample, around 15% is held by the ten largest clones.

To note about this clone: Its recognized antigen is unknown. No much larger clone exists at a distance of one base, and base qualities are not known.

This clonotype was sampled from a woman aged 40 to 49 in good health and CMV-seronegative. The rearranged chain carries TRBV9 and TRBJ2-2, with the D segment identity uncertain. Input material: PBMCs. The bases are TGTGCCAGCAGCGTAGAGGCGGCCCCGAACACCGGGGAGCTGTTTTTT. Its product reads: CASSVEAAPNTGELFF. With all but the CDR3 taken from the reference TRBV9 and TRBJ2-2 genes, the full variable domain is: DSGVTQTPKHLITATGQRVTLRCSPRSGDLSVYWYQQSLDQGLQFLIQYYNGEERAKGNILERFSAQQFPDLHSELNLSSLELGDSALYFCASSVEAAPNTGELFFGEGSRLTVL.